This record concerns one T cell receptor beta chain sequence. The clone's antigen remains unknown. Base qualities are missing; no much larger clone stands one base away. The entry originates in a study of shared clonotypes between healthy human individuals (dated by TCRdb to the early 2020s). Describing the broader study: Two women and three men aged 18 to 49 years were included in the cohort. To increase sequencing depth and limit assay-specific biases, TCR repertoire library preparation and sequencing were carried out by different laboratories using diverse techniques. Between about 0.94 and 8.9 billion PBMCs per donor were obtained by leukapheresis. For each donor, CD4 naive and CD4 memory were each given three plates, CD8 naive was given two plates, and CD8 memory was given one plate. The study deeply sequenced blood TCR repertoires of about 5 healthy adults to estimate repertoire size and the extent of clonotype sharing between individuals. What the authors observed across the whole study: Larger estimated clonotype richness was generally found for naive subsets than for memory subsets. Because the study included a small number of donors, the genetic and exposure-history diversity represented was limited. Based on pairwise subsampling, the degree of clonotype sharing among donors was expected to be affected by sequencing depth. Rarefaction of sorted-subset datasets indicated incomplete sequencing despite the large sequencing depth. Sampling was restricted to blood, and TCR repertoires in tissue are likely to differ from TCR repertoires in blood. Higher generation probabilities were observed for clonotypes shared by all four sorted-subset donors than for non-shared clonotypes. Across four donors, about 4.5% of naive CD4, approximately 3.6% of naive CD8, approximately 2.5% of memory CD4, and under 0.45% of memory CD8 clonotypes were shared.

For the CD8 naive samples, CD45RO-negative cells were positively selected for CCR7, yielding a CD45RA+CCR7+ population from which TemRA cells were excluded. Healthy HIV-negative adults with no recently reported acute infections or vaccinations were included as donors. Every donor was a Caucasian adult residing in Nashville, Tennessee, USA. Blood was obtained by leukapheresis, after which PBMCs were separated by Ficoll-Histopaque density gradient centrifugation and cryopreserved in liquid nitrogen vapor phase. Purity and quantity of every magnetically sorted T cell population were checked by analytical flow cytometry. Genomic DNA was isolated from each sorted fraction and quantified by UV absorbance on a Nanodrop 2000c. The germline V gene encodes CDR1 SGHDN and CDR2 FVKESK. From its cysteine to its phenylalanine, the CDR3 spans 12 amino acids. The retained sequence is limited to the CDR3, 36 bases, with the frame set at the first base. V and J lose 0 bases and 5 bases, and a span of 5 bases separates them.

Using the deep immunoSEQ assay, TCR CDR3 regions were amplified from genomic DNA by multiplex PCR. For each cell subset, the extracted genomic DNA was distributed evenly across all wells of several immunoSEQ 96-well plates, and each plate served as one replicate. For sorted subsets, each replicate PCR was loaded with roughly 190 ng genomic DNA, equivalent to approximately 33,000 T cell genomes. Purified libraries were measured with a Qubit 3.0 fluorometer, size-checked on a Bioanalyzer 2100, and measured again with the KAPA Library Quantification kit. Every immunoSEQ 96-well plate was sequenced on a separate single-read 150-cycle Illumina NextSeq 550 flow cell. As for the original processing: Because the immunoSEQ output included only junctional sequences and no quality scores, the filtering could not be the same as the filtering used for full-length reads. To assign V/J genes and CDR3, sequences were annotated using PyIR, a Python wrapper for IgBLAST v1.9, with IMGT germline references. Reads with weak V/J assignments (E-value above 1e-6), missing CDR3, stop codons, out-of-frame junctions, or ambiguous translated residues were removed. V3J clonotypes were defined as sequences sharing the same inferred V gene, J gene, and CDR3 amino acid sequence. Percentage overlap between repertoires was computed as shared unique clonotypes divided by the size of the smaller repertoire. Three approaches were used to assess repertoire richness: RTK rarefaction, the Chao1 estimator, and Recon v2.1 estimates of unobserved clonotypes. Generation probabilities for all TCRbeta clonotypes obtained by the gDNA method from a handful of donors were computed using OLGA. TCRdb's version of the immuneACCESS table is confined to in-frame rearrangements and falls short of the full clone set. An unresolved V gene accounts for under half of the shortfall where checked; the remainder is of unknown origin. The DNA was the basis for D and trimming; V, J and clone size are from that table. The sample records some 2.1 million clones, over 85% of which are singletons. 0.9% to 1.3% of the sample comes from the top ten.

The rearranged segments are TRBV14 and TRBJ2-7, with the D gene too uncertain to name. This clonotype originated in a man aged 18 to 30 in good health. Sequencing was done on a sample of naive CD8+ T cells sorted from blood. This sample's cell subset or site label indicates: CD45RA+CCR7+. The DNA sequence follows: TGTGCCAGCAGCCAAGATACCCACGAGCAGTACTTC. It translates as CASSQDTHEQYF.